This T cell receptor (beta chain) was sequenced during a study of cytomegalovirus exposure and HLA in healthy donors. The study, taken as a whole, reports: Certain sequence variants were highly shared and formed a cluster, and this cluster was likely a sequencing artifact. Cytomegalovirus status, reportedly, was diagnosed with high specificity and sensitivity by the classifier.

A remark on this clone: As yet, its antigen is unknown.

This CDR3 has 14 amino acids. The germline V and J ends were trimmed by 6 bases and 8 bases, with 19 bases remaining between them. Germline V gene data show CDR1 as SNHLY and CDR2 as FYNNEI. Primers: 60 Vbeta forward and 13 Jbeta reverse. Original methodology: An analysis that came later counted some 80 million unique TCR beta chains, roughly 11 million shared. Clones were sequenced by immunoSEQ multiplex PCR, and TCRdb holds only the in-frame ones, with some missing. That table furnishes V, J and clone size, whereas the DNA furnished D and trimming. The table lists 50,000 to 70,000 clones. The chain employs TRBV2 and TRBJ1-2; D not certain. The TCR sequence derives from a woman under 30 in good health and CMV-seronegative. The sequenced sample consisted of PBMCs. CDR3 DNA sequence: TGTGCCAGCAGCGTCCCCGTAGGAGGCGAGGGCTACACCTTC. Its protein is CASSVPVGGEGYTF. The complete variable domain, with remaining parts taken from reference TRBV2 and TRBJ1-2, reads EPEVTQTPSHQVTQMGQEVILRCVPISNHLYFYWYRQILGQKVEFLVSFYNNEISEKSEIFDDQFSVERPDGSNFTLKIRSTKLEDSAMYFCASSVPVGGEGYTFGSGTRLTVV.